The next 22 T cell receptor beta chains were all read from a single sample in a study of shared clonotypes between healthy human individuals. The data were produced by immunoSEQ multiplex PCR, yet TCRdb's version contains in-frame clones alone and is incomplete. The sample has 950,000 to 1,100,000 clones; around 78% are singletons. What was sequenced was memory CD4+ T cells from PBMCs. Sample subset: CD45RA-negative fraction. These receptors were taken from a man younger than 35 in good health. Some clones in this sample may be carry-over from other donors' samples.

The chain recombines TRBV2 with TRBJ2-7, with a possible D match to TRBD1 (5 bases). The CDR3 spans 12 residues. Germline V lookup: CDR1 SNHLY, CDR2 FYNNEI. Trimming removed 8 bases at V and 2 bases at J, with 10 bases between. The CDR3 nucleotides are TGTGCCAGCTCGACAGACACCTACGAGCAGTACTTC. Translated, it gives CASSTDTYEQYF.

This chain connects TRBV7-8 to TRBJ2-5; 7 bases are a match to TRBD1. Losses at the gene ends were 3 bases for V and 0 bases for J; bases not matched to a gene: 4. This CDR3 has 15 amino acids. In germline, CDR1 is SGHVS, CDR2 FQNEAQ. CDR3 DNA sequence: TGTGCCAGCAGCTTGGGACAGACGTACCAAGAGACCCAGTACTTC. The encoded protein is CASSLGQTYQETQYF.

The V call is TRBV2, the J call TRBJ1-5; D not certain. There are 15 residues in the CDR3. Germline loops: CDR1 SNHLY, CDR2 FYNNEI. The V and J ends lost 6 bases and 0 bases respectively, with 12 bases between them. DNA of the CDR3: TGTGCCAGCAGAAAGACTGATTATAGCAATCAGCCCCAGCATTTT. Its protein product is CASRKTDYSNQPQHF.

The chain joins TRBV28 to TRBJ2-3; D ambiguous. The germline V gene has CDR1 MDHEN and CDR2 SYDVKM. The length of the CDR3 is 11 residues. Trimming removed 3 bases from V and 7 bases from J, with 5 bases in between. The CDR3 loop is CASSFLHTQYF. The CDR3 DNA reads TGTGCCAGCAGTTTCTTGCATACGCAGTATTTT.

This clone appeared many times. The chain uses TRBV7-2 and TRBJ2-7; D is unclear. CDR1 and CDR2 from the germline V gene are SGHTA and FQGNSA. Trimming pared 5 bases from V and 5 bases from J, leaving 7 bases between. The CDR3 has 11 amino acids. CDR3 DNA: TGTGCCAGCAGCCGCCGGAACGAGCAGTACTTC. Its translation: CASSRRNEQYF.

CDR3 in DNA: TGCAGCGTTGTTATAAGGGGGTATAGCAATCAGCCCCAGCATTTT. Protein sequence: CSVVIRGYSNQPQHF. The chain uses TRBV29-1 and TRBJ1-5, with a tentative D call TRBD1 (6 bases). CDR1 is SQVTM, CDR2 ANQGSEA, per germline. The V gene lost 4 bases and the J gene lost 0 bases, with 13 bases spanning the gap. The CDR3 runs 15 residues.

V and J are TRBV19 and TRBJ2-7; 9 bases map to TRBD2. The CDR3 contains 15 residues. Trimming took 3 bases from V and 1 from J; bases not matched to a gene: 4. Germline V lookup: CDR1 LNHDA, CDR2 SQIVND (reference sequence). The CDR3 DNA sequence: TGTGCCAGTAGTATTCGTCTAGCGGGATCCTACGAGCAGTACTTC. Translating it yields CASSIRLAGSYEQYF.

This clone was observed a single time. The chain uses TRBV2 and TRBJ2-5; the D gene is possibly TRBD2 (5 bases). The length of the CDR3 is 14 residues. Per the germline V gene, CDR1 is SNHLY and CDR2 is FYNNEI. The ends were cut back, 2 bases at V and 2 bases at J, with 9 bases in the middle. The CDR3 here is CASSEFTGQETQYF. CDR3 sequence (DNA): TGTGCCAGCAGTGAATTTACGGGGCAAGAGACCCAGTACTTC.

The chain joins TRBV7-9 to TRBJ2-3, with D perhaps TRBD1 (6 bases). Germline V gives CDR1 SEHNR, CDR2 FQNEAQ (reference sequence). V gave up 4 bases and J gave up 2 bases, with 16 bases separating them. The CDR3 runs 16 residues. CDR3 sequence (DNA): TGTGCCAGCAGCTCCCATTGGGGGCTCCTCACAGATACGCAGTATTTT. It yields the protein CASSSHWGLLTDTQYF.

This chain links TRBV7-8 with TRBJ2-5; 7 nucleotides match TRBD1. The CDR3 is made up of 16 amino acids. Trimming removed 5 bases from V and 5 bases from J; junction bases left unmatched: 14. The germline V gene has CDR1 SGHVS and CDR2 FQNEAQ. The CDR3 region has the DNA TGTGCCAGCAGCCACTCCCTGACAGGGTGGGCGGAGACCCAGTACTTC. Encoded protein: CASSHSLTGWAETQYF.

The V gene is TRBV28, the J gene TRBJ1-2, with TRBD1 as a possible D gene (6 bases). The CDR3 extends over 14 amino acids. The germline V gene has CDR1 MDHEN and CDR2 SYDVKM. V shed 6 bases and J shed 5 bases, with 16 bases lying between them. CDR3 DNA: TGTGCCAGCAGGAAGAGTGGACAGCTGTATGGCTACACCTTC. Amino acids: CASRKSGQLYGYTF.

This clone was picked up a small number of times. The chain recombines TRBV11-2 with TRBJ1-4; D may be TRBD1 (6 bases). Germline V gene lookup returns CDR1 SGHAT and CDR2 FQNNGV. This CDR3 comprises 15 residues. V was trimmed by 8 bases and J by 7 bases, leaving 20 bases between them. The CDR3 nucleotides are TGTGCCAGCGGACTCCCGAGAGGGGGAAGTGAAAAACTGTTTTTT. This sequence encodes CASGLPRGGSEKLFF.

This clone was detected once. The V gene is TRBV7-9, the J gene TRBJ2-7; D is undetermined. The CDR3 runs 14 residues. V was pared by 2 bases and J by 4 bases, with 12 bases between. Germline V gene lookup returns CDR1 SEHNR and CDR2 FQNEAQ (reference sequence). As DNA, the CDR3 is TGTGCCAGCAGCTTAAGCAGCAACCCTTACGAGCAGTACTTC. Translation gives CASSLSSNPYEQYF.

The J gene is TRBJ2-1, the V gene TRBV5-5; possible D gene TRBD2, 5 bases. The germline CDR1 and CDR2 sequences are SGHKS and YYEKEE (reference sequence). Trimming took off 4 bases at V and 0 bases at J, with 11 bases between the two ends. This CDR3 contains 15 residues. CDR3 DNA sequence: TGTGCCAGCAGCCGGACTTTAGCCTCCTACAATGAGCAGTTCTTC. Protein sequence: CASSRTLASYNEQFF.

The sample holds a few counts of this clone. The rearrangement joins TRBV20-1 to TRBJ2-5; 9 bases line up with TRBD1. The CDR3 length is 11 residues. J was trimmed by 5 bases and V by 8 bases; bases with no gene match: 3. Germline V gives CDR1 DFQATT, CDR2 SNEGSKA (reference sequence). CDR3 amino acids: CSYRGHETQYF. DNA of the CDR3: TGCAGTTACAGGGGGCACGAGACCCAGTACTTC.

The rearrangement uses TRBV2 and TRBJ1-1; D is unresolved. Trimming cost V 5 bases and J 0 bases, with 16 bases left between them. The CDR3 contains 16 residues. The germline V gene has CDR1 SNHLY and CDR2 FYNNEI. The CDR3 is CASSPILLGMNTEAFF. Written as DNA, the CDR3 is TGTGCCAGCAGTCCTATCCTCCTAGGGATGAACACTGAAGCTTTCTTT.

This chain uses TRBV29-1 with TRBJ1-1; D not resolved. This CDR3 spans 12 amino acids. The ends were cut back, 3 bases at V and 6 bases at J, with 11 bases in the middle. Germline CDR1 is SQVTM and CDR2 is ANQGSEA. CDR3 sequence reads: CSVDTPGAEAFF. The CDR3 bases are TGCAGCGTTGATACCCCCGGGGCTGAAGCTTTCTTT.

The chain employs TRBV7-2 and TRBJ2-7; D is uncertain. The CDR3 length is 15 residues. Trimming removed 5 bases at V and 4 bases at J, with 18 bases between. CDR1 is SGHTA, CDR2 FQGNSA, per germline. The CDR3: CASSPQTRSIYEQYF. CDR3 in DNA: TGTGCCAGCAGCCCTCAGACCCGAAGTATATACGAGCAGTACTTC.

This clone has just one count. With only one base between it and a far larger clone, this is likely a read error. DNA of the CDR3: TGTGCCAGCATACCAGCTCTCACCGGGGAGCTGTTTTTT. Translating it yields CASIPALTGELFF. J is TRBJ2-2 and V is TRBV11-2; D uncertain. The CDR3 has 13 amino acids. Trimming removed 7 bases from V and 4 bases from J, with 10 bases in between. Germline V lookup: CDR1 SGHAT, CDR2 FQNNGV. Based on the CDR3 plus reference TRBV11-2 and TRBJ2-2, the full variable domain is EAGVAQSPRYKIIEKRQSVAFWCNPISGHATLYWYQQILGQGPKLLIQFQNNGVVDDSQLPKDRFSAERLKGVDSTLKIQPAKLEDSAVYLCASIPALTGELFFGEGSRLTVL.

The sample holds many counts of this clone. CDR3 coding DNA: TGTGCCAGTAGGAAAACACAGGGTAGCGAGACCCAGTACTTC. Translating it yields CASRKTQGSETQYF. V gene TRBV19 combines with J gene TRBJ2-5; D might be TRBD1 (6 bases). CDR1 is LNHDA and CDR2 is SQIVND in the germline V gene (reference sequence). V gave up 6 bases and J gave up 5 bases, with 16 bases separating them. The CDR3 loop spans 14 amino acids.

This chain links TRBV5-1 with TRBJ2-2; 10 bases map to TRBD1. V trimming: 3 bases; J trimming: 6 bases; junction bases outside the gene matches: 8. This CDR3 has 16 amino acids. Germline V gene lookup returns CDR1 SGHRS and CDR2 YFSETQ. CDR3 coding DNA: TGCGCCAGCAGCTCCCTGGGGACAGGGGTCCCCGGGGAGCTGTTTTTT. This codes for CASSSLGTGVPGELFF.

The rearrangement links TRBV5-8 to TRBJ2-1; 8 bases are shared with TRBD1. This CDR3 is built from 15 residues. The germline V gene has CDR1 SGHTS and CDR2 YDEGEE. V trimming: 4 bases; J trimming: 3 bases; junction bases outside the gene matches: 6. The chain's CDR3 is CASSLPGQVYNEQFF. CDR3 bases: TGTGCCAGCAGCCTACCGGGACAGGTCTACAATGAGCAGTTCTTC.